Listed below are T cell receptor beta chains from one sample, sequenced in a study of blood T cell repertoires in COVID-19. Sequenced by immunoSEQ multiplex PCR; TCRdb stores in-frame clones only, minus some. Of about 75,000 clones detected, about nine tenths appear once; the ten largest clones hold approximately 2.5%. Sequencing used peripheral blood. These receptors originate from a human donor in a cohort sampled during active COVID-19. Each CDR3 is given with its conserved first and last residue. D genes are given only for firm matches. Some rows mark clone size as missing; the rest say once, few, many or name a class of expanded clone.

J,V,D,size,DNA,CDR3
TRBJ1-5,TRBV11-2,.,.,TGTGCCAGCAGCTTAGGGCTGAGCAATCAGCCCCAGCATTTT,CASSLGLSNQPQHF
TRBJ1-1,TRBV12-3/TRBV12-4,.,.,TGTGCCAGCAGTTTAGAGGGGGACGCTTTCTTT,CASSLEGDAFF
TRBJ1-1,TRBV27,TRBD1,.,TGTGCCAGCAGTACGGGACAGGTAAAGAACACTGAAGCTTTCTTT,CASSTGQVKNTEAFF
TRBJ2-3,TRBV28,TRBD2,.,TGTGCCAGCAGAGGGGGACTAGCGGGAGAATTGACAGATACGCAGTATTTT,CASRGGLAGELTDTQYF
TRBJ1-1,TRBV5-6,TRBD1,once,TGTGCCAGCAGCTTGCGACAGGGGTATTCGAACACTGAAGCTTTCTTT,CASSLRQGYSNTEAFF
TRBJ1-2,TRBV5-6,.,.,TGTGCCAGCAGCGGGGGAGCGGGCAGGGCTAACTATGGCTACACCTTC,CASSGGAGRANYGYTF
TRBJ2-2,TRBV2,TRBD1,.,TGTGCCAGCAAAGGGACAGCGAACACCGGGGAGCTGTTTTTT,CASKGTANTGELFF
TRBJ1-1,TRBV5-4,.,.,TGTGCCAGCAGCGGGGGCGCGGGCACTGAAGCTTTCTTT,CASSGGAGTEAFF
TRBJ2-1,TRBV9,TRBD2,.,TGTGCCAGCAGCGGAAGCGGGAGGGTCTCGATAGATGAGCAGTTCTTC,CASSGSGRVSIDEQFF
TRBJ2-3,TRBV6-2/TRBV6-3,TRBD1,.,TGTGCCAGCAGCCAACGGGACAGCTACACAGATACGCAGTATTTT,CASSQRDSYTDTQYF
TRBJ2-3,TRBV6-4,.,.,TGTGCCAGCAGTGACTCCGGGGGTACGACAGATACGCAGTATTTT,CASSDSGGTTDTQYF
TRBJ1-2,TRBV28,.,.,TGTGCCAGCAGTTCCGCAGGGATTGGCTACACCTTC,CASSSAGIGYTF
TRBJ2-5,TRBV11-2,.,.,TGTGCCAGCAGCTTAGCTGACACGCGGACCCAGTACTTC,CASSLADTRTQYF
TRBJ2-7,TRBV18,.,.,TGTGCCAGCTCAGCCACAGCATCCACCTACGAGCAGTACTTC,CASSATASTYEQYF
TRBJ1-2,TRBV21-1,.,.,TGTGCCCGGACAGGGGGAAGAAACTATGGCTACACCTTC,CARTGGRNYGYTF
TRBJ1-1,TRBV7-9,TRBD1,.,TGTGCCAGCAGCCGAGGACAGGGTACCACTGAAGCTTTCTTT,CASSRGQGTTEAFF
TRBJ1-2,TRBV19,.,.,TGTGCCAGTAGTATCAACACAGGGTTCTCCTATGGCTACACCTTC,CASSINTGFSYGYTF
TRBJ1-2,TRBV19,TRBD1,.,TGTGCCAGTAGTATAGAGAGGGGGCGCGGCTACACCTTC,CASSIERGRGYTF